This T cell receptor beta chain was documented in a study of CD8+ T cells in alopecia areata. Trimming removed 7 bases at V and 6 bases at J, with 14 bases between. Germline loops: CDR1 SGDLS, CDR2 YYNGEE. The CDR3 has 12 amino acids. RNA was extracted and reverse transcribed into cDNA as the sequencing template. Sequenced by immunoSEQ multiplex PCR; TCRdb stores in-frame clones only, minus some. The table includes more than 130,000 clones, 82% detected once. Noted treatment: oral pan-JAK inhibitor, 5-10 mg twice daily. The sequence was collected from a human donor with alopecia areata. This chain links TRBV9 with TRBJ2-7; D ambiguous. This material consisted of CD8+ T cells sorted from blood, taken at week 4, from a patient treated with tofacitinib. CDR3 loop: CASRARVSEQYF. In DNA, the CDR3 is TGTGCCAGCCGGGCAAGGGTGTCCGAGCAGTACTTC.